These 13 T cell receptor beta chains originate from one sample sequenced in a study of tumor and adjacent non-tumor tissue in lung cancer. Three rounds of nested PCR, following a modified ARM-PCR protocol, produced the TCRbeta library. TCRdb itself ran the multiplex PCR reads through MiXCR, one entry per CDR3 protein. The sample has some 200,000 distinct CDR3 sequences; around 71% are singletons. The template was RNA from unsorted bulk tissue. Sequences were obtained from lung tumor tissue. All receptors derive from a man between 60 and 70 years old with non-small cell lung cancer.

About this clonotype itself: This may stem from a read error, because a much larger clone lies one nucleotide away. The rearrangement uses TRBV6-5 and TRBJ2-4; weak D call: TRBD2 (5 bases). Germline CDR1 reads MNHEY; CDR2 reads SVGAGI. There are 14 residues in the CDR3. The V end lost 0 bases, the J end lost 9 bases, and 12 bases lay between the germline ends. CDR3 region: CASSYSPVSGIQYF. CDR3 nucleotide sequence: TGTGCCAGCAGTTACTCGCCTGTAAGCGGCATTCAGTACTTC.

This clonotype appeared many times. The chain has TRBV6-5 and TRBJ1-5; tentatively, D is TRBD1 (5 bases). Germline CDR1 MNHEY, CDR2 SVGAGI. Trimming removed 0 bases at V and 4 bases at J, with 10 bases between. The CDR3 contains 15 residues. The CDR3 DNA is TGTGCCAGCAGTTACTCGCGGGGGTCTAATCAGCCCCAGCATTTT. It yields the protein CASSYSRGSNQPQHF.

V is TRBV24-1 and J is TRBJ2-1; 13 bases are a match to TRBD2. This CDR3 contains 17 residues. Per germline, CDR1 KGHDR and CDR2 SFDVKD. The trim removed 4 bases at V and 9 bases at J, leaving 11 bases unmatched. As DNA, the CDR3 is TGTGCCACCAGTGACAACAGTGGACTAGCGGGAGCGGCTGAGCAGTTCTTC. As protein: CATSDNSGLAGAAEQFF.

This chain connects TRBV5-1 to TRBJ2-7; TRBD1 matches at 7 bases. V shed 0 bases, J shed 4 bases, and the junction held 4 bases outside the gene matches. The germline V gene has CDR1 SGHRS and CDR2 YFSETQ. The CDR3 spans 14 residues. The CDR3 DNA follows: TGCGCCAGCAGCTTGGGACAGGGAAAATACGAGCAGTACTTC. Protein product: CASSLGQGKYEQYF.

This chain uses TRBV6-6 with TRBJ1-1; no clear D gene. Per the germline V gene, CDR1 is MNHNY and CDR2 is SVGAGI (reference sequence). The V end lost 10 bases, the J end lost 1 base, and 10 bases lay between the germline ends. The CDR3 totals 12 residues. CDR3 in amino acids: CATMIGNTEAFF. CDR3 in DNA: TGTGCCACCATGATAGGGAACACTGAAGCTTTCTTT.

As concerns this clonotype: An end of the junction does not agree with germline; a read error may underlie this. This rearrangement joins TRBV11-2 to TRBJ2-1; D gene ambiguous. The CDR3 loop spans 13 amino acids. Per the germline V gene, CDR1 is SGHAT and CDR2 is FQNNGV. CDR3 loop: CASSSAFYNEELF. CDR3 nucleotide sequence: TGTGCCAGCAGCTCAGCATTTTACAATGAGGAGTTATTC.

Comment on this clonotype: Given a much more abundant clone one base away, this may be a read error. V usage is TRBV5-4 and J usage is TRBJ1-1; tentative D call: TRBD1 (6 bases). The CDR3 spans 14 residues. Per the germline V gene, CDR1 is SGHNT and CDR2 is YYREEE (reference sequence). This chain's CDR3 is CASKQGGRRTEDFF. CDR3 bases: TGTGCCAGCAAACAAGGGGGGAGGAGGACTGAAGATTTCTTT. The variable domain in full, with the rest retrieved from reference TRBV5-4 and TRBJ1-1, is ETGVTQSPTHLIKTRGQQVTLRCSSQSGHNTVSWYQQALGQGPQFIFQYYREEENGRGNFPPRFSGLQFPNYSSELNVNALELDDSALYLCASKQGGRRTEDFFGQGTRLTVV.

The V gene is TRBV2, the J gene TRBJ2-1; D is perhaps TRBD1 or TRBD2 (5 bases each). The CDR3 length is 15 residues. Germline V gene lookup returns CDR1 SNHLY and CDR2 FYNNEI. Trimming removed 9 bases from V and 5 bases from J, with 20 bases in between. The CDR3, as DNA: TGTGCCAGTTTATTGGACAAATGGGGGAACAATGAGCAGTTCTTC. It is translated as CASLLDKWGNNEQFF.

V and J are TRBV12-3 or TRBV12-4 and TRBJ1-6, with TRBD1 matching over 7 bases. V was pared by 3 bases and J by 6 bases, with 5 bases of the junction left unmatched. The CDR3 is made up of 15 amino acids. The CDR3 coding sequence is TGTGCCAGCAGTTTGGGGGGACAGACTAATTCACCCCTCCACTTT. Protein: CASSLGGQTNSPLHF.

As concerns this clonotype: At one end, the junction sequence differs from germline, possibly due to a read error. The rearrangement uses TRBV4-1 and TRBJ1-2; TRBD1 is a possible D gene (5 bases). Germline CDR1 reads MGHRA; CDR2 reads YSYEKL. CDR3 length: 14 amino acids. This CDR3 reads CASSQDCGGGGYTF. The CDR3 DNA reads TGCGCCAGCAGCCAAGATTGCGGGGGAGGTGGCTACACCTTT.

As for this clonotype: The junction differs from germline at one of its ends, possibly a read error. The rearrangement joins TRBV6-2 or TRBV6-3 to TRBJ2-7; maybe TRBD2 (5 bases). Per the germline V gene, CDR1 is MNHEY and CDR2 is SVGEGT. The CDR3 has 13 amino acids. The CDR3 DNA reads as TGTGACAGCATGACGGGGTCCTCCTACGATCAGTACTTC. It encodes CDSMTGSSYDQYF.

This clonotype has a count of ten or more. The V and J genes are TRBV11-2 and TRBJ1-1; D possibly corresponds to TRBD1 (6 bases). V was trimmed by 5 bases and J by 6 bases, leaving 13 bases between them. The CDR3 length is 13 residues. The germline V gene has CDR1 SGHAT and CDR2 FQNNGV. Written as DNA, the CDR3 is TGTGCCAGCAGCCCTCAGGGGTTCGCTGAAGCTTTCTTT. It codes for CASSPQGFAEAFF.

This clonotype came up a few times. Given the absence of the conserved phenylalanine or tryptophan at the CDR3 end, a read error is likely. V usage is TRBV11-2 and J usage is TRBJ1-2; D gene unclear. Germline loops: CDR1 SGHAT, CDR2 FQNNGV. The CDR3 spans 13 residues. CDR3 region: CASSLAYGYGYTL. Written as DNA, the CDR3 is TGTGCCAGCAGTTTAGCGTACGGTTATGGCTACACCCTC.